The present entry profiles one TCR beta chain with its context. This sample was taken from a study of technical replicates of blood from four donors. The data were produced by immunoSEQ multiplex PCR, yet TCRdb's version contains in-frame clones alone and is incomplete. Of 84,000 or so clones in the sample, 93% were seen once. The germline gives CDR1 SNHLY, CDR2 FYNNEI. J was trimmed by 4 bases and V by 2 bases; bases with no gene match: 7. The CDR3 has 16 residues. The TCR sequence derives from a human donor in good health. The source material was T cells isolated from PBMCs. The rearrangement joins TRBV2 to TRBJ2-5, with 10 nucleotides matching TRBD2. The CDR3 is CASSEPSLAGVETQYF. The DNA of the CDR3 is TGTGCCAGCAGTGAACCTTCCCTAGCGGGAGTAGAGACCCAGTACTTC. The whole variable domain, remainder taken from reference TRBV2 and TRBJ2-5, is EPEVTQTPSHQVTQMGQEVILRCVPISNHLYFYWYRQILGQKVEFLVSFYNNEISEKSEIFDDQFSVERPDGSNFTLKIRSTKLEDSAMYFCASSEPSLAGVETQYFGPGTRLLVL.